These 23 T cell receptor beta chains were all obtained from the same sample, sequenced in a study of glioma-infiltrating T cells after dendritic cell vaccination. The assay was immunoSEQ multiplex PCR, and TCRdb's table has in-frame clones only and misses some. The sample contains approximately 50,000 clones, approximately 89% of which appear only once. Indicated time point: after dendritic cell vaccination, including at tumor progression/relapse. The sample consisted of blood, taken after dendritic cell vaccination. These receptors were collected from a human donor with glioblastoma.

This clone was seen a single time. This chain connects TRBV6-6 to TRBJ1-3; 7 positions match TRBD1. This CDR3 is built from 14 residues. Germline V gene lookup returns CDR1 MNHNY and CDR2 SVGAGI (reference sequence). V lost 7 bases to trimming and J lost 8 bases; unmatched junction nucleotides: 11. The CDR3 DNA reads TGTGCCAGCAAAGACCGACAGGGTACGGACACCATATATTTT. Translation: CASKDRQGTDTIYF.

This clone was picked up one time. The V call is TRBV6-1, the J call TRBJ2-5, with D possibly being TRBD2 (7 bases). The CDR3 consists of 13 residues. CDR1 and CDR2 from the germline V gene are MNHNS and SASEGT. The V end was cut by 3 bases, the J end by 5 bases, with 10 bases between. CDR3 bases: TGTGCCAGCAGTGAGTGGGGGGGCGAGACCCAGTACTTC. This translates into CASSEWGGETQYF.

The gene calls are TRBV29-1 and TRBJ2-1; TRBD1 agrees at 7 bases. The CDR3 is made up of 15 amino acids. CDR1 and CDR2 (germline): SQVTM, ANQGSEA. V was clipped by 0 bases and J by 8 bases; unmatched bases: 10. The CDR3 coding sequence is TGCAGCGTTGAAGACGATATCAGACAGGGTTATGAGCAGTTCTTC. Translated: CSVEDDIRQGYEQFF.

The CDR3 DNA reads as TGTGCCAGCAGTCTGACAGGGGGCAATCAGCCCCAGCATTTT. The encoded protein is CASSLTGGNQPQHF. This chain uses TRBV6-1 with TRBJ1-5, with TRBD1 matching 8 bases. With V trimmed by 5 bases and J by 2 bases, 2 bases remained unmatched. Looked up from germline, CDR1 is MNHNS and CDR2 is SASEGT. The CDR3 extends over 14 amino acids.

The chain carries TRBV10-3 and TRBJ2-7; tentatively, D is TRBD1 (5 bases). The V end was cut by 3 bases, the J end by 3 bases, with 18 bases between. CDR1 and CDR2 (germline): ENHRY, SYGVKD. There are 16 residues in the CDR3. The CDR3 bases are TGTGCCATCAGTGATGTTGGACAAAACCCCTACTACGAGCAGTACTTC. This sequence encodes CAISDVGQNPYYEQYF.

CDR3 nucleotide sequence: TGTGCCAGCAGGCGGGGGGGACAGGGGGCAGCCGAGGGTGAAGCTTTCTTT. Its translation is CASRRGGQGAAEGEAFF. J is TRBJ1-1 and V is TRBV27, with 12 bases matching TRBD1. Germline CDR1 is MNHEY and CDR2 is SMNVEV (reference sequence). The CDR3 has 17 amino acids. V was pared by 6 bases and J by 7 bases, with 15 bases of the junction left unmatched.

This clone appeared a single time. This sequence joins TRBV5-4 and TRBJ1-1; 7 nucleotides agree with TRBD1. CDR1 and CDR2 from the germline V gene are SGHNT and YYREEE (reference sequence). The CDR3 consists of 15 residues. The V segment lost 4 bases and the J segment 0 bases; nucleotides outside the gene matches: 6. This chain's CDR3 is CASSQRDSLNTEAFF. Written as DNA, the CDR3 is TGTGCCAGCAGCCAAAGGGACAGCCTGAACACTGAAGCTTTCTTT.

The rearrangement links TRBV5-5 to TRBJ2-7; D not certain. V was shortened by 2 bases and J by 3 bases, with 6 bases between the two germline ends. The CDR3 totals 12 residues. Germline V lookup: CDR1 SGHKS, CDR2 YYEKEE (reference sequence). CDR3 DNA sequence: TGTGCCAGCAGCTTCCGGGTCTACGAGCAGTACTTC. Amino acids: CASSFRVYEQYF.

This chain links TRBV10-3 with TRBJ2-2; 9 positions agree with TRBD2. Germline assignment: CDR1 ENHRY and CDR2 SYGVKD. The CDR3 has 16 amino acids. V lost 3 bases to trimming and J lost 7 bases; unmatched junction nucleotides: 9. As DNA, the CDR3 is TGTGCCATCAGTGACCGTAGAATAGCGGGAGTCGGGGAGCTGTTTTTT. Translation gives CAISDRRIAGVGELFF.

A single count supports this clone. The genes are TRBV2 and TRBJ2-1; maybe TRBD2 (6 bases). Trimming stripped 0 bases from V and 8 bases from J, with 11 bases between. The CDR3 spans 14 residues. Germline CDR1 is SNHLY and CDR2 is FYNNEI. This chain's CDR3 is CASSEAPLAYEQFF. In DNA, the CDR3 is TGTGCCAGCAGTGAAGCGCCACTAGCCTATGAGCAGTTCTTC.

The chain employs TRBV9 and TRBJ2-5, with D possibly matching TRBD2 (6 bases). CDR3 length: 15 residues. V lost 3 bases and J lost 0, with 12 bases in between. Germline V lookup: CDR1 SGDLS, CDR2 YYNGEE. The CDR3, as DNA: TGTGCCAGCAGCGCTCGAGGCGGGAACCAAGAGACCCAGTACTTC. This encodes CASSARGGNQETQYF.

This clone was seen just once. The V and J genes are TRBV6-1 and TRBJ2-4; 8 bases are a match to TRBD1. Unmatched junction bases numbered 3, after V lost 5 bases and J lost 3 bases. This CDR3 is built from 14 residues. Germline values: CDR1 MNHNS, CDR2 SASEGT. The CDR3 sequence is CASSLDRGKNIQYF. The CDR3 nucleotides read TGTGCCAGCAGTCTCGACAGGGGCAAAAACATTCAGTACTTC.

The table lists this clone with a few counts. This sequence joins TRBV19 and TRBJ1-1, with TRBD1 identical over 10 bases. The CDR3 spans 13 residues. V trimming: 6 bases; J trimming: 6 bases; junction bases outside the gene matches: 4. Germline V gene data show CDR1 as LNHDA and CDR2 as SQIVND (reference sequence). The CDR3 region has the DNA TGTGCCAGTAGGGGGACAGGGGCCTCTGAAGCTTTCTTT. Its translation is CASRGTGASEAFF. The variable domain in full, completed from reference TRBV19 and TRBJ1-1, reads DGGITQSPKYLFRKEGQNVTLSCEQNLNHDAMYWYRQDPGQGLRLIYYSQIVNDFQKGDIAEGYSVSREKKESFPLTVTSAQKNPTAFYLCASRGTGASEAFFGQGTRLTVV.

The V call is TRBV28, the J call TRBJ2-2, with a possible D match to TRBD1 (5 bases). The ends were cut back, 10 bases at V and 1 base at J, with 7 bases in the middle. The CDR3 is made up of 12 amino acids. Germline V gene lookup returns CDR1 MDHEN and CDR2 SYDVKM. CDR3 sequence: CANQGNTGELFF. The CDR3 DNA is TGTGCCAACCAGGGGAACACCGGGGAGCTGTTTTTT.

This chain joins TRBV6-5 and TRBJ2-7; D may be TRBD1 (5 bases). The germline gives CDR1 MNHEY, CDR2 SVGAGI. The CDR3 has 13 amino acids. Deletions cut 4 bases from V and 2 bases from J, with 9 bases between. The chain's CDR3 is CASSSGSTYEQYF. In DNA form, the CDR3 reads TGTGCCAGCAGTTCAGGGTCCACCTACGAGCAGTACTTC.

The chain carries TRBV9 and TRBJ1-3, with 7 nucleotides matching TRBD1. Trimming at V came to 3 bases and at J to 0 bases, leaving 6 bases not matched to a gene. Germline V gene lookup returns CDR1 SGDLS and CDR2 YYNGEE. This CDR3 contains 16 residues. DNA of the CDR3: TGTGCCAGCAGCGCCGACAGGGCCACCTCTGGAAACACCATATATTTT. Translation gives CASSADRATSGNTIYF.

The rearrangement joins TRBV5-5 to TRBJ1-1; TRBD1 matches at 8 bases. Germline-derived CDR1 and CDR2 are SGHKS and YYEKEE (reference sequence). The CDR3 is 13 amino acids. With 3 bases clipped from V and 4 bases from J, the junction kept 2 bases outside the gene matches. As DNA, the CDR3 is TGTGCCAGCAGCTGGACAGGGCCCACTGAAGCTTTCTTT. It translates to CASSWTGPTEAFF.

The chain carries TRBV19 and TRBJ2-7; no reliable D call. CDR1 and CDR2 (germline): LNHDA, SQIVND (reference sequence). Trimming stripped 1 base from V and 7 bases from J, with 17 bases between. The CDR3 loop spans 15 amino acids. The DNA for the CDR3 is TGTGCCAGTAGTATAGGACGGGTACGACTGGGTGAGCAGTACTTC. It is translated as CASSIGRVRLGEQYF.

This clone was seen only a few times. The rearrangement joins TRBV10-3 to TRBJ2-7; no clear D. With 2 bases removed from V and 4 bases from J, the gap between germline ends came to 15 bases. From germline, CDR1 is ENHRY and CDR2 SYGVKD. The CDR3 sequence is 15 residues long. CDR3 in amino acids: CAISEGIAAVYEQYF. The CDR3 bases are TGTGCCATCAGTGAGGGCATCGCTGCGGTTTACGAGCAGTACTTC.

The chain is built from TRBV28 and TRBJ1-1; 9 bases line up with TRBD1. The germline gives CDR1 MDHEN, CDR2 SYDVKM. V shed 6 bases and J 1 base; nucleotides not matched to a gene: 3. The CDR3 runs to 14 residues. The CDR3 coding sequence is TGTGCCAGCAGATTGACAGGGGGGAACACTGAAGCTTTCTTT. This encodes CASRLTGGNTEAFF.

The chain couples TRBV11-2 to TRBJ2-4; tentatively, D is TRBD1 (6 bases). CDR1 and CDR2 from the germline V gene are SGHAT and FQNNGV. CDR3 length: 16 amino acids. The V end lost 5 bases, the J end lost 0 bases, and 14 bases lay between the germline ends. The CDR3 region has the DNA TGTGCCAGCAGCCCGAACAGGGCCGGAGCCAAAAACATTCAGTACTTC. Protein product: CASSPNRAGAKNIQYF.

The chain has TRBV7-8 and TRBJ2-2, with TRBD2 identical over 10 bases. V lost 7 bases, J lost 4 bases, and 9 bases stayed unmatched. Germline V gene lookup returns CDR1 SGHVS and CDR2 FQNEAQ. This CDR3 has 16 amino acids. The CDR3 DNA reads as TGTGCCAGCATCCTTTTGCTAGCGGGAGTCACCGGGGAGCTGTTTTTT. Residues: CASILLLAGVTGELFF. The variable domain in full, completed from reference TRBV7-8 and TRBJ2-2, reads GAGVSQSPRYKVAKRGQDVALRCDPISGHVSLFWYQQALGQGPEFLTYFQNEAQLDKSGLPSDRFFAERPEGSVSTLKIQRTQQEDSAVYLCASILLLAGVTGELFFGEGSRLTVL.

The chain is built from TRBV7-3 and TRBJ2-2; TRBD1 aligns across 10 bases. This CDR3 has 18 amino acids. CDR1 SGHTA and CDR2 FQGTGA come from the germline V gene. V lost 5 bases and J lost 5; bases outside the gene matches: 14. The chain's CDR3 is CASSQEGRGTGVTGELFF. The CDR3 DNA reads as TGTGCCAGCAGCCAGGAGGGTCGGGGGACAGGGGTTACCGGGGAGCTGTTTTTT.